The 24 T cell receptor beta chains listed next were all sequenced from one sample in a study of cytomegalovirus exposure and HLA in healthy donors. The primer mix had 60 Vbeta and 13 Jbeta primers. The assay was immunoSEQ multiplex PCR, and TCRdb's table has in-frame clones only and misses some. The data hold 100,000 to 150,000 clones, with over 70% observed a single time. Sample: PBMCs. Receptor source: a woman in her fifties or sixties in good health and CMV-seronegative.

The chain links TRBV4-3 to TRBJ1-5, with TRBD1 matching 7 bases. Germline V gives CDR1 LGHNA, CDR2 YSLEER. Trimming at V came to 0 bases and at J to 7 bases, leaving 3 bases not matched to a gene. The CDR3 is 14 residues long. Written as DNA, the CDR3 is TGCGCCAGCAGCCAAGACAGGGGGGACCAGCCCCAGCATTTT. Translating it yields CASSQDRGDQPQHF.

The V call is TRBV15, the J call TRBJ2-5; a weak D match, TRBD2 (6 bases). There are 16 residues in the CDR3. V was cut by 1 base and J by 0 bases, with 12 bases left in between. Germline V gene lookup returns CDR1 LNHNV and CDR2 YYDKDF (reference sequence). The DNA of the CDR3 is TGTGCCACCAGCAGAGGGATTGGCGGGAACCAAGAGACCCAGTACTTC. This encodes CATSRGIGGNQETQYF.

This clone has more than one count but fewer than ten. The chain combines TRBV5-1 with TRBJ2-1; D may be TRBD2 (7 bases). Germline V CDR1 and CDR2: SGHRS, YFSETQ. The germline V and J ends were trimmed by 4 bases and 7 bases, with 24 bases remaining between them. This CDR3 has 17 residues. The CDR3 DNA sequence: TGCGCCAGCAGCCACTCCCAGACGGGAGGTAGGGGGAATGAGCAGTTCTTC. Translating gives CASSHSQTGGRGNEQFF.

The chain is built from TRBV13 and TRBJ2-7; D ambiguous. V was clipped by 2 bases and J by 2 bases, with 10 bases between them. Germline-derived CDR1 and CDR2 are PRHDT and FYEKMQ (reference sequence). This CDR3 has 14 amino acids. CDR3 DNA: TGTGCCAGCAGCTTACAATCCAGCGCCTACGAGCAGTACTTC. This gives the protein CASSLQSSAYEQYF.

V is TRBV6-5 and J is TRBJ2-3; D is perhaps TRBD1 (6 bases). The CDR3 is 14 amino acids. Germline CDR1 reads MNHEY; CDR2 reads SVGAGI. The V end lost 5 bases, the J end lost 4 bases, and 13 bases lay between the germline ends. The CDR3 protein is CASSHRQESDTQYF. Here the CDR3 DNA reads TGTGCCAGCAGTCATCGACAGGAGTCAGATACGCAGTATTTT.

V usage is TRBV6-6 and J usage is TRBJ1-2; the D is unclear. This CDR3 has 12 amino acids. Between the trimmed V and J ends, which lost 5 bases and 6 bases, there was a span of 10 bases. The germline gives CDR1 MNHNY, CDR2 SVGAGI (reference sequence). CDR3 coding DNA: TGTGCCAGCAGTAGTGAATGGCATGGCTACACCTTC. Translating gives CASSSEWHGYTF.

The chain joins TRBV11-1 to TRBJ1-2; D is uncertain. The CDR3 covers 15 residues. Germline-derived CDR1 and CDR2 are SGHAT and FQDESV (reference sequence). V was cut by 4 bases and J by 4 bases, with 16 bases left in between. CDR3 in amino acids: CASSYDGLLTYGYTF. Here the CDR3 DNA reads TGTGCCAGCAGCTACGACGGACTCCTTACCTATGGCTACACCTTC.

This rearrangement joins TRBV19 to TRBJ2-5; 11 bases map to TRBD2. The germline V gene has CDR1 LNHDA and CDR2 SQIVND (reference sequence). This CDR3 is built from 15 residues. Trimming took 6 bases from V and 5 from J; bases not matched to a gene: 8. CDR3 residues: CASSPLAGVMETQYF. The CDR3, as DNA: TGTGCCAGTAGCCCACTAGCGGGAGTAATGGAGACCCAGTACTTC. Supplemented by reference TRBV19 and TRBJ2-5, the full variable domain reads DGGITQSPKYLFRKEGQNVTLSCEQNLNHDAMYWYRQDPGQGLRLIYYSQIVNDFQKGDIAEGYSVSREKKESFPLTVTSAQKNPTAFYLCASSPLAGVMETQYFGPGTRLLVL.

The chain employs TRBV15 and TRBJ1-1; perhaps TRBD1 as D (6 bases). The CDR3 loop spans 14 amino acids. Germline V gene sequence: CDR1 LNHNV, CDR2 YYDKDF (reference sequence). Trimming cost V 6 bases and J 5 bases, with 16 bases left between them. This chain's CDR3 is CATSTVQGYTEAFF. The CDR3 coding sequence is TGTGCCACCAGTACGGTACAGGGTTATACTGAAGCTTTCTTT.

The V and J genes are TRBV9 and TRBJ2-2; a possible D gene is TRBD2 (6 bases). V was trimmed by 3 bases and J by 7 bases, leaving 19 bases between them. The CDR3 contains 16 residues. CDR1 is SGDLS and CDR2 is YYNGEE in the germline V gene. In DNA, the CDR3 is TGTGCCAGCAGCGAGAGGGACTCCCTTTTTGGCGGGGAGCTGTTTTTT. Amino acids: CASSERDSLFGGELFF.

The DNA for the CDR3 is TGTGCCAGTACTCACAACCGGGGTTCTGGGGCCAACGTCCTGACTTTC. The encoded protein is CASTHNRGSGANVLTF. V usage is TRBV19 and J usage is TRBJ2-6, with a weak D call TRBD2 (5 bases). CDR1 is LNHDA, CDR2 SQIVND, per germline (reference sequence). The CDR3 loop spans 16 amino acids. V was pared by 7 bases and J by 1 base, with 14 bases between. The full variable domain, rest sourced from reference TRBV19 and TRBJ2-6, is DGGITQSPKYLFRKEGQNVTLSCEQNLNHDAMYWYRQDPGQGLRLIYYSQIVNDFQKGDIAEGYSVSREKKESFPLTVTSAQKNPTAFYLCASTHNRGSGANVLTFGAGSRLTVL.

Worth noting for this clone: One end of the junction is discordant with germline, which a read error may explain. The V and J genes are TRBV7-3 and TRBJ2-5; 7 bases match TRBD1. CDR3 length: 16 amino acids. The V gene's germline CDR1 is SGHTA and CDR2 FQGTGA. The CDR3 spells CSSSLGGPGGRETQYF. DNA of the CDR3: TGTTCCAGCAGCTTAGGGGGCCCCGGTGGGCGAGAGACCCAGTACTTC.

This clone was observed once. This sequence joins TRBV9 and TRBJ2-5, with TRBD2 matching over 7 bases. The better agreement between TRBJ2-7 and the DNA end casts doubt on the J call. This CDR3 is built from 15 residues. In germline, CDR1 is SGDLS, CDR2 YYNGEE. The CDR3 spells CASSVASSGPYEQYF. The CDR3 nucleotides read TGTGCCAGCAGCGTAGCTTCTAGCGGACCCTACGAGCAGTACTTC.

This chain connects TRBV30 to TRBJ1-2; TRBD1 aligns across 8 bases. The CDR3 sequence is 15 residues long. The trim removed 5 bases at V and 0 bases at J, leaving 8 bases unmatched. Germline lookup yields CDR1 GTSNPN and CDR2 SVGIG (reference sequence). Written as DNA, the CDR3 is TGTGCCTGGTGGACAGGGTTATTAGCTAACTATGGCTACACCTTC. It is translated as CAWWTGLLANYGYTF.

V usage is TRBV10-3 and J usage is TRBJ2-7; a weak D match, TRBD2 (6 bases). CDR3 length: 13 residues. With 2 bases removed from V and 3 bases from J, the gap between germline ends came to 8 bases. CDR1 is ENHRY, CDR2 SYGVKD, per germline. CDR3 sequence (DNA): TGTGCCATCAGTGAGACTAGCCTCTACGAGCAGTACTTC. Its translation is CAISETSLYEQYF.

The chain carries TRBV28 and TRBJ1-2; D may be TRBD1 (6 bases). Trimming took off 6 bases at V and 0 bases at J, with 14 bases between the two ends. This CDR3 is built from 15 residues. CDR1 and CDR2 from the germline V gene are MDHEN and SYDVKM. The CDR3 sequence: CASRETGNSNYGYTF. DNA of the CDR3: TGTGCCAGCAGAGAGACAGGAAACTCTAACTATGGCTACACCTTC.

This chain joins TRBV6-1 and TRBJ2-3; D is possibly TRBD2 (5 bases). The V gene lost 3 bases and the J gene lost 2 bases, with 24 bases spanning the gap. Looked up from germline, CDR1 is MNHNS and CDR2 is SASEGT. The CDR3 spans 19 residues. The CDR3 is CASSDGRGLAFLNTDTQYF. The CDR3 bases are TGTGCCAGCAGTGACGGTCGAGGGCTAGCTTTCCTTAACACAGATACGCAGTATTTT.

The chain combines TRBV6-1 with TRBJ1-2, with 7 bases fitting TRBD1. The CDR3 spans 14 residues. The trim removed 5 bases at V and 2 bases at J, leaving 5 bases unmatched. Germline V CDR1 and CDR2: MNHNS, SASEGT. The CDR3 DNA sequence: TGTGCCAGCAGTACCACGACAGGGAACTATGGCTACACCTTC. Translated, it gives CASSTTTGNYGYTF.

The CDR3 nucleotides read TGTGCCAGCAGCCCAGGAGGTGGCGGGAGCTCCTACGAGCAGTACTTC. As protein: CASSPGGGGSSYEQYF. The V gene is TRBV5-4, the J gene TRBJ2-7, with 7 bases that match TRBD2. Germline V gives CDR1 SGHNT, CDR2 YYREEE (reference sequence). V lost 4 bases to trimming and J lost 0 bases; unmatched junction nucleotides: 10. The CDR3 extends over 16 amino acids.

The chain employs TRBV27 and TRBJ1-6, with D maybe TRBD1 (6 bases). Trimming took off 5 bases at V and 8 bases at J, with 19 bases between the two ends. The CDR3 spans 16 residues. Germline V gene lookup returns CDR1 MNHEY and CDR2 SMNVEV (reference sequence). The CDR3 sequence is CASSTEWGLSDSPLHF. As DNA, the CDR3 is TGTGCCAGCAGTACCGAATGGGGGCTATCCGATTCACCCCTCCACTTT.

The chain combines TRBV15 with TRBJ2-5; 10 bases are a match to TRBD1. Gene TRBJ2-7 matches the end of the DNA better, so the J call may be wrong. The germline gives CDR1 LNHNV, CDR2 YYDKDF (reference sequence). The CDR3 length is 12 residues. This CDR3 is CALGTGDYEQYF. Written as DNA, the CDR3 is TGTGCCCTCGGGACAGGGGACTACGAGCAGTACTTC.

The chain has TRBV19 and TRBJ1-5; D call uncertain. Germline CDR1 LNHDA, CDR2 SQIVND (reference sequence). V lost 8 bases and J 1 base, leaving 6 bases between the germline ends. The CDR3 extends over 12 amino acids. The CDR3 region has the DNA TGTGCCAGTCGCAGAAGCAATCAGCCCCAGCATTTT. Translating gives CASRRSNQPQHF.

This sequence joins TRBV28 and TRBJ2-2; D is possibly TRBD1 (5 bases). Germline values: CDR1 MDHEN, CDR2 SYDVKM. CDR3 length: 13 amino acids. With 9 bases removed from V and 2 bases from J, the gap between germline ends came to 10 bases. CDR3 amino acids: CASIDSNTGELFF. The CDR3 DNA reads TGTGCCAGTATCGACAGCAACACCGGGGAGCTGTTTTTT.

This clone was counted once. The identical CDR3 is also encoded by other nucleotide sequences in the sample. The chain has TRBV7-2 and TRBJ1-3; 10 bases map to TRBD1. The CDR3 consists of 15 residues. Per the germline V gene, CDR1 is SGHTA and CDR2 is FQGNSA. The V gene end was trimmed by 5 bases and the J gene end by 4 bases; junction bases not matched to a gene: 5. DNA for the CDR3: TGTGCCAGCAGCCCCGACAGGGGGCGAGGAAACACCATATATTTT. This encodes CASSPDRGRGNTIYF.